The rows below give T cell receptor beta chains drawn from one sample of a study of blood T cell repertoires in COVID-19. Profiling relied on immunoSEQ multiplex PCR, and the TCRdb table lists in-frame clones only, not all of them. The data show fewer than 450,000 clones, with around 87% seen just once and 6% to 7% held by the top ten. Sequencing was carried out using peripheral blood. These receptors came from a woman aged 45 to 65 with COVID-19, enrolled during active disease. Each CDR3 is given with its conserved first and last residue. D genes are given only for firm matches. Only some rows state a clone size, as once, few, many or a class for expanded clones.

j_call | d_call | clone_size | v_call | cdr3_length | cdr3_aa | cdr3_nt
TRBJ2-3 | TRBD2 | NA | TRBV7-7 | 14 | CASSLSGIGDTQYF | TGTGCCAGCAGCTTAAGCGGGATTGGGGATACGCAGTATTTT
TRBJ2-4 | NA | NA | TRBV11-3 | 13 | CASSPMGLHIQYF | TGTGCCAGCAGCCCTATGGGGCTACACATTCAGTACTTC
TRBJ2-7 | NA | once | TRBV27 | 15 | CASSLSWGGLYEQYF | TGTGCCAGCAGTTTATCGTGGGGGGGCCTATACGAGCAGTACTTC
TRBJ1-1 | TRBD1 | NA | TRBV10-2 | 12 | CASSAQGDQAFF | TGCGCCAGCAGTGCGCAGGGGGATCAAGCTTTCTTT
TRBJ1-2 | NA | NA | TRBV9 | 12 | CASSGSGYGYTF | TGTGCCAGCAGTGGATCAGGGTATGGCTACACCTTC
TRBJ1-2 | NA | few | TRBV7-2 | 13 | CASSSTRVTGYTF | TGTGCCAGCAGCTCCACGAGGGTAACTGGCTACACCTTC
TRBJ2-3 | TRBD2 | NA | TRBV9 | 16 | CASSVKAGGVTDTQYF | TGTGCCAGCAGCGTTAAAGCGGGAGGTGTCACAGATACGCAGTATTTT
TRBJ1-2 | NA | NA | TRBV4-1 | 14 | CASSQDQGVYGYTF | TGCGCCAGCAGCCAAGACCAGGGTGTCTATGGCTACACCTTC
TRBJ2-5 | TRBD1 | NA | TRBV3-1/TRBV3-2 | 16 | CASSLGQGSSEETQYF | TGTGCCAGCAGCCTGGGACAGGGGTCCAGTGAAGAGACCCAGTACTTC
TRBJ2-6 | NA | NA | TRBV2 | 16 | CARGGPRISGANVLTF | TGTGCCCGTGGGGGCCCCCGAATCTCTGGGGCCAACGTCCTGACTTTC
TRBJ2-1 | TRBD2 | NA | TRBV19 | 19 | CASRTLRASGVSSYNEQFF | TGTGCCAGTAGAACCTTACGGGCTAGCGGGGTTAGCTCCTACAATGAGCAGTTCTTC
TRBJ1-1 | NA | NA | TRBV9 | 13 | CASSAAVDSEAFF | TGTGCCAGCAGCGCCGCCGTCGACAGTGAAGCTTTCTTT
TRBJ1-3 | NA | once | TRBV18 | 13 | CASSPSTRDTIYF | TGTGCCAGCTCACCGTCCACCCGAGACACCATATATTTT
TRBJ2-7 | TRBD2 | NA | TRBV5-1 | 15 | CASSLGSAGGDEQYF | TGCGCCAGCAGCTTGGGGTCCGCGGGAGGAGACGAGCAGTACTTC
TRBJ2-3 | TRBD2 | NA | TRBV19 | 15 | CASSFAAGGSDTQYF | TGTGCCAGTAGCTTCGCAGCGGGAGGTTCAGATACGCAGTATTTT
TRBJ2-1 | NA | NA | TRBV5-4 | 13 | CASSFREATEQFF | TGTGCCAGCAGCTTCAGGGAGGCAACTGAGCAGTTCTTC
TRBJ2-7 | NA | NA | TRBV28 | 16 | CASRPTLGAGGNEQYF | TGTGCCAGCAGGCCGACTTTGGGGGCAGGCGGCAACGAGCAGTACTTC
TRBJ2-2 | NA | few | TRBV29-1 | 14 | CSVEDGLNTGELFF | TGCAGCGTTGAAGATGGGCTAAACACCGGGGAGCTGTTTTTT
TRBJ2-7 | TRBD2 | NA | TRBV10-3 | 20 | CAISERSLAETSGRAREQYF | TGTGCCATCAGTGAGCGTTCCTTGGCAGAAACTAGCGGGAGGGCCAGGGAGCAGTACTTC
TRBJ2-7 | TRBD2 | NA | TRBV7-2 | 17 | CASSFRMTSGRPYEQYF | TGTGCCAGCAGCTTTCGGATGACTAGCGGGAGACCCTACGAGCAGTACTTC
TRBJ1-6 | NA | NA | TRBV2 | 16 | CASIRNGGVRNSPLHF | TGTGCCAGCATTCGTAACGGGGGGGTACGGAATTCACCCCTCCACTTT
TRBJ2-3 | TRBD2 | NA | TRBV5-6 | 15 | CASSLYLAGADTQYF | TGTGCCAGCAGCTTGTATCTAGCGGGAGCAGATACGCAGTATTTT
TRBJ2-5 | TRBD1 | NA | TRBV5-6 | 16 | CASSLKDRGWQETQYF | TGTGCCAGCAGCTTGAAGGACAGGGGGTGGCAAGAGACCCAGTACTTC
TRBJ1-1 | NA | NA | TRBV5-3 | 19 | CARSLVENRYSGGNTEAFF | TGTGCCAGAAGCTTGGTGGAAAATAGGTACAGCGGGGGGAACACTGAAGCTTTCTTT
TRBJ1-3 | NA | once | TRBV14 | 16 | CASSQSDRSSGNTIYF | TGTGCCAGCAGCCAAAGTGACAGAAGCTCTGGAAACACCATATATTTT
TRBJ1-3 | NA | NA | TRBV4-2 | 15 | CASSQGLGSGNTIYF | TGTGCCAGCAGCCAGGGCTTAGGCTCTGGAAACACCATATATTTT
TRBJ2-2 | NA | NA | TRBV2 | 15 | CASRLSSPDTGELFF | TGTGCCAGCAGATTGTCTAGTCCCGACACCGGGGAGCTGTTTTTT
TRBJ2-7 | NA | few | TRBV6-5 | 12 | CATIPVPYEQYF | TGTGCCACCATTCCAGTCCCCTACGAGCAGTACTTC
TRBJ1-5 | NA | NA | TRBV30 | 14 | CAWSVVGISQPQHF | TGTGCCTGGAGTGTTGTCGGTATTAGTCAGCCCCAGCATTTT
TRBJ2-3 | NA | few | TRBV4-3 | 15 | CASSQMTAISDTQYF | TGCGCCAGCAGCCAAATGACAGCGATTTCCGATACGCAGTATTTT
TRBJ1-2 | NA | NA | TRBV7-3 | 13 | CASSRGQGYGYTF | TGTGCCAGCAGCCGGGGTCAGGGGTATGGCTACACCTTC